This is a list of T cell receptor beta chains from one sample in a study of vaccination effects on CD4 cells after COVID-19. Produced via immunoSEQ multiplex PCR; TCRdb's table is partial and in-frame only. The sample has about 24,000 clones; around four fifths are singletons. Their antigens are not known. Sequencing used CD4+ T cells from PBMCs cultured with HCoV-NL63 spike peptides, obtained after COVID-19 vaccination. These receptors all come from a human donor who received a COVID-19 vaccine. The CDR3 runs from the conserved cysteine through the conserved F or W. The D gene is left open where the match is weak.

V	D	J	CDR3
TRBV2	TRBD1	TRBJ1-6	CAGALTGGESPLHF
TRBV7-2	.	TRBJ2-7	CASSLGGGPYEQYF
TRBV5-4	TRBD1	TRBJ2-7	CASSPGTGEQYF
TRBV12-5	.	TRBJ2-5	CASGQDRGETQYF
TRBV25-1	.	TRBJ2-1	CASSEWSDQTYNEQFF
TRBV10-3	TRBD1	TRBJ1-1	CAISGHPETGFTEAFF
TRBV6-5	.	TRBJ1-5	CASSSAWGDQPQHF
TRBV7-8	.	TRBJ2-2	CASSLVPGRDGELFF
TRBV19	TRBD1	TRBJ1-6	CASSIMARGLNSPLHF
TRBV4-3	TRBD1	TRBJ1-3	CASSQGTGAGNTIYF
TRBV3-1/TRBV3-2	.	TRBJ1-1	CASSHHRQNTEAFF
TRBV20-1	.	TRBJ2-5	CSASSLAKAHQETQYF
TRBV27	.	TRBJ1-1	CASSTLDREAFF
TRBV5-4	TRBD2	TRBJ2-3	CASSWGFRRGGPDTQYF
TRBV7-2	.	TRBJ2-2	CASSHWAGKQNTGELFF
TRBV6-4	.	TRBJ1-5	CASSDSEGQPQHF
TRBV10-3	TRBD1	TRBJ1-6	CAISDRTGGNSPLHF
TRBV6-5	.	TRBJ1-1	CASSLAGENTEAFF
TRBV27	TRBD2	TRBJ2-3	CASRLAGGPDTQYF
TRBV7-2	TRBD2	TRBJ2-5	CASSSGTSGGALVTQYF
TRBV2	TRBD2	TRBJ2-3	CASSRSGDLTDTQYF
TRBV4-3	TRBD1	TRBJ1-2	CASSRADGTVDGYTF
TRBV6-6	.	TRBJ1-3	CASSSPPGQRGNTIYF
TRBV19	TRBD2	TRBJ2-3	CASSIIVPSGTDTQYF
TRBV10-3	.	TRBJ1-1	CAISESGRNTEAFF
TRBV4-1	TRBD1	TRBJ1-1	CASSQDPTGSTEAFF
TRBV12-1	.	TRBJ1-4	CASSSRQGGSATNEKLFF
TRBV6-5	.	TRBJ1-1	CASSYSRGQGAEAFF
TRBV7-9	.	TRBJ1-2	CASSQAGQTYGTF
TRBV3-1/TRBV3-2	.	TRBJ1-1	CASSLSANTEAFF
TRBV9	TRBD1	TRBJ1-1	CASSVRDRNTEAFF